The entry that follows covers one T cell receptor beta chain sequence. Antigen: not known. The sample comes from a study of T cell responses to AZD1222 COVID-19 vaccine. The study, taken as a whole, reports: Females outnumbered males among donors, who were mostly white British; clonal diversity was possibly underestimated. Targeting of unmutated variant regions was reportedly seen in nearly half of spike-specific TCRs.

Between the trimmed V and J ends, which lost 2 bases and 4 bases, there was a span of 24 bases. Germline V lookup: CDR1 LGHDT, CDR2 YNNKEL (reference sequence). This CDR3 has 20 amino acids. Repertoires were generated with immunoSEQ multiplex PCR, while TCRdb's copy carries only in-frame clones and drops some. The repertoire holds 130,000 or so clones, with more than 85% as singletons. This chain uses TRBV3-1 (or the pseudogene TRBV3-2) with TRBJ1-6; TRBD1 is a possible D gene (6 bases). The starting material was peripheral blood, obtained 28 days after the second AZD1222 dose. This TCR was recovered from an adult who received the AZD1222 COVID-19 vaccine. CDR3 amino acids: CASSQTATLGQGCYNSPLHF. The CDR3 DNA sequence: TGTGCCAGCAGCCAAACCGCGACATTGGGGCAGGGGTGTTATAATTCACCCCTCCACTTT.